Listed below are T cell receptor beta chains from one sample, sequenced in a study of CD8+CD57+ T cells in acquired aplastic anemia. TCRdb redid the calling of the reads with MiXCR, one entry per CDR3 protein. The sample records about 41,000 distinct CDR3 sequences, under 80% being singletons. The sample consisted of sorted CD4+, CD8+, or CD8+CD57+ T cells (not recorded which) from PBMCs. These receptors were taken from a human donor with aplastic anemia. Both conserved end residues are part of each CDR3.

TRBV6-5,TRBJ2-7,CASSYNFYEQYF
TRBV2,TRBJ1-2,CASSVPSQGNYGYTF
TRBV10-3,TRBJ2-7,CAISAPTSSYGQYF
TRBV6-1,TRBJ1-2,CASRAGPYGYTF
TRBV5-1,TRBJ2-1,CASSFRTVMSSYNEQFF
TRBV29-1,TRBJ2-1,CSAISNNEQFF
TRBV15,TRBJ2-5,CATSRAGETQYF
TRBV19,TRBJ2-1,CASSSSQSSEQFF
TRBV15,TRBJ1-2,CATSSRQFYGYTF
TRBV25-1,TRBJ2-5,CASSKYGSASSGGDETQYF
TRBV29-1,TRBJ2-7,CSVETGRDEQYF
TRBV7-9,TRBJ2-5,CASSPRQLEETQYF
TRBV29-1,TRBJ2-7,CSVRDNTGRDEQYF
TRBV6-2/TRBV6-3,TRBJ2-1,CASTLGGRIGEQFF
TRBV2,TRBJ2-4,CASSEVGRNIQYF
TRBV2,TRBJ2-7,CASSVRGGFYEQYF
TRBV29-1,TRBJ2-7,CSVGRGQGEEQYF
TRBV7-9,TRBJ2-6,CASVGQGDGANVLTF
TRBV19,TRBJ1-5,CASSILASGDQGQPQHF
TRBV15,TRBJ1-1,CATSSQDRVGVTEAFF
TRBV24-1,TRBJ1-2,CATSEEGTYGYTF
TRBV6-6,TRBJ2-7,CASSSQGHSYEQYF
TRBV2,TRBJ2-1,CASGVQPLDEQFF
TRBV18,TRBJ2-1,CASSLYRDEQFF
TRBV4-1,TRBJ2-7,CASRSGTGAYEQYF
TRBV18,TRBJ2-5,CASSLRELETQYF
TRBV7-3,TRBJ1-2,CASSLSARGTYGYTF
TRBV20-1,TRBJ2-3,CSARVASFHTDTQYF
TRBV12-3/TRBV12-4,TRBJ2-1,CASSLSLQPGGQQYSFF
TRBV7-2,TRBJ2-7,CASSLDSGEQYF
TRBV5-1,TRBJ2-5,CASSLTSGAQETQYF
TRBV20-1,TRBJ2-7,CSARDPRGPSEQYF
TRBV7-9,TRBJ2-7,CASTYTTYEQHF
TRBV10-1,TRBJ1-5,CASKVNQPQHF
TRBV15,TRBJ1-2,CATSRRGADGYTF
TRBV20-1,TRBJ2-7,CSATGVSGYEQYF
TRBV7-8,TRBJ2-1,CASSLMGYDEQFF
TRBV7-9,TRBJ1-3,CASSLGQRSGNTIYF
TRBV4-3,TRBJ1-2,CASSTDRGGYGYTF
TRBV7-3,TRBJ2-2,CASSLNRAGELFF
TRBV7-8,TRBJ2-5,CASSPRTSGSQETQYF
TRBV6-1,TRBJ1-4,CASSEVINEKLFF
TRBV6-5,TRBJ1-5,CASSYTTGGDQPQHF
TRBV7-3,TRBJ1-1,CASSSRTGTEAFF
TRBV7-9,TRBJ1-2,CASSFGGDYGYTF
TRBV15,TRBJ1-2,CATSRESSTAQYGYTF
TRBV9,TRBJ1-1,CASSPRARSSNTEAFF
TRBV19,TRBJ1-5,CASSVQDQPQHF
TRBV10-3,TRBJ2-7,CAISELSYEQYF
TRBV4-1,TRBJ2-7,CASSQAGTTYEQYF
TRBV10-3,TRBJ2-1,CAISDPRRGSSYNEQFF
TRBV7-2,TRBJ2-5,CASSLSNLGQQETQYF
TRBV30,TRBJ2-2,CAWSHDPGLAIGELFF
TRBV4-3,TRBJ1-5,CASSQDRFSNQPQHF
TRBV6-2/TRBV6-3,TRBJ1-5,CASSYGSAGIGEQPQHF